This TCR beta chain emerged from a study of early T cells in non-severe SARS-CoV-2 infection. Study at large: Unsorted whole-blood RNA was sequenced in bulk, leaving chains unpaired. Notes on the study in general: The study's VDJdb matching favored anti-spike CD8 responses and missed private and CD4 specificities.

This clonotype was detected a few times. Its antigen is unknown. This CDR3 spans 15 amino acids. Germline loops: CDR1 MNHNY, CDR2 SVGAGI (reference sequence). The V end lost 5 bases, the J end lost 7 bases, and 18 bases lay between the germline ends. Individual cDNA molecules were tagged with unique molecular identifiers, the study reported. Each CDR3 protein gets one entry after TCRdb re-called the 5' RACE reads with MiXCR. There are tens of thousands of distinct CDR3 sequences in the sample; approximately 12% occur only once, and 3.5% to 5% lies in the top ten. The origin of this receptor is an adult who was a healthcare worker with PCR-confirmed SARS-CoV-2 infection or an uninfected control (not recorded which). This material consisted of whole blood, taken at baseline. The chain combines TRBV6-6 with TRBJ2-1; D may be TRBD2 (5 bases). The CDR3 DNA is TGTGCCAGCAGTCTAGCTCCATTGCCCCCTAATGAGCAGTTCTTC. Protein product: CASSLAPLPPNEQFF.